The 6 T cell receptor beta chains below come from one sample, sequenced in a study of cytomegalovirus exposure and HLA in healthy donors. In the PCR, 60 Vbeta and 13 Jbeta primers were used. Produced via immunoSEQ multiplex PCR; TCRdb's table is partial and in-frame only. The profile covers about 140,000 clones, with 70% to 85% appearing a single time and 4.1% taken by the ten largest. Sequencing input: PBMCs. The receptor set was obtained from a man aged 35 to 55 in good health and CMV-seropositive.

CDR3 protein: CAISRTSGSYTQYF. The CDR3 nucleotides are TGTGCCATCAGCCGGACTAGCGGGAGTTATACGCAGTATTTT. The V call is TRBV10-3, the J call TRBJ2-3; 13 nucleotides match TRBD2. The CDR3 runs to 14 residues. The junction had 4 bases not matched to a gene; V was cut back by 6 bases and J by 7 bases. Germline CDR1 reads ENHRY; CDR2 reads SYGVKD.

V is TRBV19 and J is TRBJ2-1; no reliable D call. Between the trimmed V and J ends, which lost 5 bases and 0 bases, there was a span of 14 bases. From germline, CDR1 is LNHDA and CDR2 SQIVND (reference sequence). The CDR3 runs to 16 residues. The CDR3 is CASSPLALSSYNEQFF. Here the CDR3 DNA reads TGTGCCAGTAGTCCATTAGCTCTAAGCTCCTACAATGAGCAGTTCTTC.

The chain employs TRBV4-2 and TRBJ2-7; TRBD2 agrees at 9 bases. This CDR3 has 15 amino acids. Germline V lookup: CDR1 LGHNA, CDR2 YNFKEQ. V lost 2 bases and J lost 4; bases outside the gene matches: 6. CDR3 residues: CASSQNSGRKYEQYF. The CDR3 nucleotides read TGTGCCAGCAGCCAAAATAGCGGGAGAAAGTACGAGCAGTACTTC.

The chain is built from TRBV2 and TRBJ2-5; 11 nucleotides agree with TRBD1. The CDR3 consists of 14 residues. In germline, CDR1 is SNHLY, CDR2 FYNNEI. The V and J ends lost 6 bases and 7 bases, in that order; junction bases with no gene match: 7. CDR3 loop: CASRRDRGYGTQYF. In DNA, the CDR3 is TGTGCCAGCAGGAGGGACAGGGGGTATGGGACCCAGTACTTC.

The rearrangement links TRBV5-1 to TRBJ2-2; TRBD1 agrees at 7 bases. After removal of 5 bases from V and 3 bases from J, the junction contained 7 bases not matched to a gene. The germline V gene has CDR1 SGHRS and CDR2 YFSETQ. CDR3 length: 15 residues. The CDR3 DNA reads TGCGCCAGCAGGCGCGACAGGGCGGACACCGGGGAGCTGTTTTTT. Protein: CASRRDRADTGELFF.

This sequence joins TRBV11-2 and TRBJ2-7; possibly TRBD1 for D (6 bases). Trimming shortened V by 5 bases and J by 1 base, and 12 bases separated the two germline ends. The CDR3 runs 14 residues. Germline loops: CDR1 SGHAT, CDR2 FQNNGV. In nucleotides, the CDR3 is TGTGCCAGCAGCCCCCTGACAGGATCCTACGAGCAGTACTTC. This translates into CASSPLTGSYEQYF.